Listed here are 10 T cell receptor beta chains from one sample, sequenced in a study of cytomegalovirus exposure and HLA in healthy donors. The PCR used 60 Vbeta and 13 Jbeta primers. Assay: immunoSEQ multiplex PCR; the TCRdb copy retains only in-frame clones and omits some. Across about 160,000 clones, the top ten clones capture 2% to 2.5% of the sample. Sequencing was carried out using PBMCs. The receptors were sampled from a man under 40 in good health and CMV-seronegative.

This chain links TRBV2 with TRBJ2-7; a possible D gene is TRBD1 (5 bases). The V end lost 6 bases, the J end lost 3 bases, and 12 bases lay between the germline ends. CDR3 size: 13 residues. Germline V gene sequence: CDR1 SNHLY, CDR2 FYNNEI. CDR3 coding DNA: TGTGCCAGCAGCGACAGAGCCTTCTACGAGCAGTACTTC. Protein product: CASSDRAFYEQYF. Full variable domain (rest looked up from reference TRBV2 and TRBJ2-7): EPEVTQTPSHQVTQMGQEVILRCVPISNHLYFYWYRQILGQKVEFLVSFYNNEISEKSEIFDDQFSVERPDGSNFTLKIRSTKLEDSAMYFCASSDRAFYEQYFGPGTRLTVT.

CDR3 sequence (DNA): TGTGCCAGCAGCGCTGGACTAGCCCAGGAGACCCAGTACTTC. Translated, it gives CASSAGLAQETQYF. This chain uses TRBV7-2 with TRBJ2-5; the match to TRBD2 covers 8 bases. Trimming took 5 bases from V and 5 from J; bases not matched to a gene: 7. The CDR3 has 14 residues. Germline V gene data show CDR1 as SGHTA and CDR2 as FQGNSA.

V is TRBV5-8 and J is TRBJ2-2, with 8 bases aligning to TRBD2. Germline loops: CDR1 SGHTS, CDR2 YDEGEE. The CDR3 totals 15 residues. Losses at the gene ends were 5 bases for V and 6 bases for J; bases not matched to a gene: 9. The CDR3 is CASSPGLVTSGELFF. CDR3 DNA sequence: TGTGCCAGCAGTCCGGGACTAGTGACGTCCGGGGAGCTGTTTTTT.

The chain has TRBV5-1 and TRBJ1-6, with TRBD1 matching 7 bases. The CDR3 covers 15 residues. The V segment lost 2 bases and the J segment 8 bases; nucleotides outside the gene matches: 7. Germline V gene lookup returns CDR1 SGHRS and CDR2 YFSETQ. CDR3 nucleotide sequence: TGCGCCAGCAGCTTCTCCCGACAGGGAGATTCACCCCTCCACTTT. This gives the protein CASSFSRQGDSPLHF. Combining the CDR3 with reference TRBV5-1 and TRBJ1-6 gives the whole variable domain KAGVTQTPRYLIKTRGQQVTLSCSPISGHRSVSWYQQTPGQGLQFLFEYFSETQRNKGNFPGRFSGRQFSNSRSEMNVSTLELGDSALYLCASSFSRQGDSPLHFGNGTRLTVT.

Of note for this clone: One end of the junction is discordant with germline, which a read error may explain. The V gene is TRBV7-9, the J gene TRBJ1-1, with 9 bases that match TRBD1. The CDR3 totals 15 residues. CDR1 and CDR2 (germline): SEHNR, FQNEAQ (reference sequence). The CDR3 nucleotides read TGTGCCAGCCGCTTAGCAGGGACAGGGATAAATGAAGCTTTCTTT. It translates to CASRLAGTGINEAFF.

The J gene is TRBJ1-2, the V gene TRBV9; D unresolved. The length of the CDR3 is 15 residues. V shed 0 bases and J shed 4 bases, with 13 bases lying between them. Germline V CDR1 and CDR2: SGDLS, YYNGEE. The CDR3 region is CASSVASPGSYGYTF. The CDR3 DNA is TGTGCCAGCAGCGTAGCTAGTCCGGGTTCCTATGGCTACACCTTC. Together with reference TRBV9 and TRBJ1-2, the CDR3 gives the full variable domain: DSGVTQTPKHLITATGQRVTLRCSPRSGDLSVYWYQQSLDQGLQFLIQYYNGEERAKGNILERFSAQQFPDLHSELNLSSLELGDSALYFCASSVASPGSYGYTFGSGTRLTVV.

V is TRBV6-5 and J is TRBJ2-6; D remains ambiguous. The CDR3 extends over 16 amino acids. V was pared by 3 bases and J by 5 bases, with 14 bases between. The germline gives CDR1 MNHEY, CDR2 SVGAGI. The CDR3 nucleotides are TGTGCCAGCAGTTATACATTCACAGTCTGGGCCAACGTCCTGACTTTC. Encoded protein: CASSYTFTVWANVLTF.

The chain recombines TRBV9 with TRBJ2-1, with no clear D. Germline values: CDR1 SGDLS, CDR2 YYNGEE. The CDR3 totals 14 residues. V was trimmed by 6 bases and J by 0 bases, leaving 10 bases between them. The CDR3 DNA is TGTGCCAGCATCCCCCCGAGCTCCTACAATGAGCAGTTCTTC. It specifies CASIPPSSYNEQFF.

V and J are TRBV7-9 and TRBJ2-3; 14 nucleotides agree with TRBD2. J lost 3 bases, V lost 0 bases, and 5 bases had no gene match. This CDR3 has 18 residues. Looked up from germline, CDR1 is SEHNR and CDR2 is FQNEAQ (reference sequence). CDR3 DNA: TGTGCCAGCAGCTTAGCGCTCGGACTAGCGGGAGGAACAGATACGCAGTATTTT. This encodes CASSLALGLAGGTDTQYF. Together with reference TRBV7-9 and TRBJ2-3, the CDR3 gives the full variable domain: DTGVSQNPRHKITKRGQNVTFRCDPISEHNRLYWYRQTLGQGPEFLTYFQNEAQLEKSRLLSDRFSAERPKGSFSTLEIQRTEQGDSAMYLCASSLALGLAGGTDTQYFGPGTRLTVL.

The CDR3 bases are TGTGCCAGCAGCTCACAGGGGATGAGAGCCAAAAACATTCAGTACTTC. It specifies CASSSQGMRAKNIQYF. This chain links TRBV7-2 with TRBJ2-4; 7 bases align to TRBD1. The germline gives CDR1 SGHTA, CDR2 FQGNSA. The CDR3 sequence is 16 residues long. After removal of 4 bases from V and 0 bases from J, the junction contained 6 bases not matched to a gene. The variable domain in full, completed from reference TRBV7-2 and TRBJ2-4, reads GAGVSQSPSNKVTEKGKDVELRCDPISGHTALYWYRQSLGQGLEFLIYFQGNSAPDKSGLPSDRFSAERTGGSVSTLTIQRTQQEDSAVYLCASSSQGMRAKNIQYFGAGTRLSVL.